This T cell receptor (beta chain) is drawn from a study of cytomegalovirus exposure and HLA in healthy donors. Study-wide context: The early release's HLA-typed donors yielded tens of millions of unique TCRs. General observations from the study: Researchers reported from a later analysis that most CMV-associated TCR beta chains appeared HLA-restricted.

13 Jbeta primers and 60 Vbeta primers were used for the PCR. Sequencing was performed with immunoSEQ multiplex PCR; in TCRdb, only in-frame clones are kept and a portion is missing. Here the sample spans about 150,000 clones, 70% to 80% being singletons. Notes on this clone: What it recognizes is unknown.

Germline V gene lookup returns CDR1 LNHDA and CDR2 SQIVND (reference sequence). CDR3 length: 14 amino acids. Unmatched junction bases numbered 4, after V lost 4 bases and J lost 7 bases. This rearrangement joins TRBV19 to TRBJ1-4; 9 nucleotides agree with TRBD1. This clonotype was obtained from a man aged 25-45 years in good health and CMV-seronegative. The sequencing sample was made of PBMCs. CDR3 sequence reads: CASSTPGQGEKLFF. The CDR3 nucleotides are TGTGCCAGTAGTACCCCGGGACAGGGTGAAAAACTGTTTTTT.